This section outlines one TCR beta chain sequence together with its context. The antigen remains unidentified. Via 5' RACE with UMI labels, TRB cDNA libraries were prepared. Each CDR3 protein gets one entry in TCRdb, which reprocessed the 5' RACE reads and gives no DNA. Recorded here are roughly 61,000 distinct CDR3 sequences; the top ten clones represent 0.5% to 0.6%. The source of the sample is a study of CXCR3-negative and CXCR3-positive naive CD8 T cells. Study background: The study obtained 130 million to 150 million TRB reads, about 1.5 +/- 0.3 million per library.

Study observations and caveats: More hydrophobic TRB CDR3s were found in CXCR3-positive naive cells than in CXCR3-negative naive cells. Memory cells showed distinct TRBV-TRBJ patterns, while the two naive subsets matched. Expression of CXCR3 was partially reduced after cryopreservation, and fresh PBMCs were used in most assays.

Sample: naive CXCR3+ CD8+ T cells from blood. The subset denotes: CD45RO-CCR7+CD27+CD95- naive CD8+ T cells expressing CXCR3 (TNR3+). The sequence was obtained from a human donor in good health. Some clones in this sample may be carry-over from other donors' samples.

The CDR3 loop reads CASSLSRTGAGETQYF. The chain links TRBV28 to TRBJ2-5; TCRdb outputs TRBD1, but without DNA this stays unchecked. There are 16 residues in the CDR3. CDR1 is MDHEN and CDR2 is SYDVKM in the germline V gene.